This TCR beta chain was recorded in a study of blood T cell repertoires in COVID-19. Study-wide background: Sites across the United States, Italy and Spain contributed samples from acute and convalescent COVID-19. From T cells, B-cell-depleted T cells, or PBMCs came the material, which was cDNA or gDNA.

Libraries were prepared by immunoSEQ multiplex PCR; TCRdb keeps only in-frame clonotypes and omits some of them. This table holds 250,000 to 300,000 clones, around nine tenths found once. This CDR3 region has 12 residues. CDR1 and CDR2 (germline): SGHTA, FQGNSA. Trimming took 8 bases from V and 10 from J, leaving 17 bases between them. Individuals aged roughly 18 to 95 years were recruited from 24 US areas. Recovered status applied to Cohort 3 donors who had two consecutive negative PCRs. It also applied to those with clearance or with symptom resolution. The chain recombines TRBV7-2 with TRBJ1-2; the D gene is possibly TRBD1 (5 bases). The sequenced material came from PBMCs or T cells enriched from blood (not recorded which). This clonotype originated in a woman aged 55 to 70 who had recovered from COVID-19. The CDR3 reads CASGLYGGVYTF. DNA for the CDR3: TGTGCCAGCGGCCTATACGGGGGGGTCTACACCTTC. Drawing the rest from reference TRBV7-2 and TRBJ1-2, the complete variable domain is GAGVSQSPSNKVTEKGKDVELRCDPISGHTALYWYRQSLGQGLEFLIYFQGNSAPDKSGLPSDRFSAERTGGSVSTLTIQRTQQEDSAVYLCASGLYGGVYTFGSGTRLTVV.